This record concerns one T cell receptor (beta chain) sequence. Method: immunoSEQ multiplex PCR; TCRdb's copy keeps in-frame clones and lacks some. Of under 200,000 clones listed, around 77% were seen once; the top ten hold approximately 3%. The data belong to a study of blood T cell repertoires in COVID-19. CDR1 and CDR2 from the germline V gene are MGHRA and YSYEKL. V gave up 3 bases and J gave up 1 base; unmatched junction bases: 8. This CDR3 contains 16 residues. The specimen was peripheral blood. This receptor was identified in a man aged 70 or older with acute or convalescent COVID-19. V is TRBV4-1 and J is TRBJ2-5; 7 bases agree with TRBD1. This CDR3 reads CASSHGYRDSQETQYF. The CDR3 DNA follows: TGCGCCAGCAGCCATGGATACCGGGACAGCCAAGAGACCCAGTACTTC.